This T cell receptor beta chain was documented in a study of T cell changes during pregnancy in multiple sclerosis. The CDR3 runs to 15 residues. V was clipped by 4 bases and J by 3 bases; unmatched bases: 0. CDR1 and CDR2 (germline): SGHTA, FQGNSA. Method: immunoSEQ multiplex PCR; TCRdb's copy keeps in-frame clones and lacks some. The sample shows some 40,000 clones, roughly 92% of them seen only once. The specimen sequenced was peripheral blood. The rearrangement joins TRBV7-2 to TRBJ2-2; 12 nucleotides match TRBD1. This sequence originates from a female donor with multiple sclerosis, enrolled in a pregnancy study. This chain's CDR3 is CASSWDRGHTGELFF. The CDR3 bases are TGTGCCAGCAGCTGGGACAGGGGGCACACCGGGGAGCTGTTTTTT.